A selection of T cell receptor beta chains follows, all from one sample in a study of T cell repertoires in cytomegalovirus infection. TCRdb independently ran MiXCR on the reads; one entry per CDR3 protein. This table has 160,000 or so distinct CDR3 sequences, 20% to 25% appearing once. Sequencing input: PBMCs. These receptors all stem from a human donor in good health (CMV status not recorded). Some clones in this sample may be carry-over from other donors' samples. Each CDR3 is given with its conserved first and last residue. Fields, in order: D gene, clone size, V gene, J gene, CDR3 DNA, CDR3 protein. The D gene is left open where the match is weak. A row's size may be missing; if present it is once, few, many or a size class.

D gene: TRBD1
clone size: NA
V gene: TRBV3-1
J gene: TRBJ2-7
CDR3 DNA: TGTGCCAGCAGCTCCGGGACAGGGTGGGTCGAGCAGTACTTC
CDR3 protein: CASSSGTGWVEQYF

D gene: TRBD1
clone size: many
V gene: TRBV7-2
J gene: TRBJ2-7
CDR3 DNA: TGTGCCAGCAGCACCTCGACAGGGGTGGGGTACGAGCAGTACTTC
CDR3 protein: CASSTSTGVGYEQYF

D gene: TRBD1
clone size: few
V gene: TRBV29-1
J gene: TRBJ1-1
CDR3 DNA: TGCAGCGTTCCCAAAGGGACAGTTGTCACTGAAGCTTTCTTT
CDR3 protein: CSVPKGTVVTEAFF

D gene: TRBD1
clone size: NA
V gene: TRBV11-2
J gene: TRBJ2-1
CDR3 DNA: TGTGCCAGCAGCTCAACAGACAGGGTCCCTTACAATGAGCAGTTCTTC
CDR3 protein: CASSSTDRVPYNEQFF

D gene: TRBD2
clone size: NA
V gene: TRBV7-8
J gene: TRBJ2-1
CDR3 DNA: TGTGCCAGCAGCTTAGTGGCGGGGGGCGTCTACAATGAGCAGTTCTTC
CDR3 protein: CASSLVAGGVYNEQFF

D gene: NA
clone size: NA
V gene: TRBV28
J gene: TRBJ2-7
CDR3 DNA: TGTGCCAGCAGTTCTCGCTTGGGCACAGGGTACAACGAGCAGTACTTC
CDR3 protein: CASSSRLGTGYNEQYF

D gene: TRBD1
clone size: NA
V gene: TRBV6-6
J gene: TRBJ2-3
CDR3 DNA: TGTGCCAGCAGTTACAGTCCTCCGGGACAGGGCACAGATACGCAGTATTTT
CDR3 protein: CASSYSPPGQGTDTQYF

D gene: NA
clone size: NA
V gene: TRBV7-9
J gene: TRBJ2-1
CDR3 DNA: TGTGCCAGCAGCTTTAAGGACACCTACAATGAGCAGTTCTTC
CDR3 protein: CASSFKDTYNEQFF

D gene: NA
clone size: NA
V gene: TRBV2
J gene: TRBJ2-7
CDR3 DNA: TGTGCCAGCAGAGACGACAGTACCTACGAGCAGTACTTC
CDR3 protein: CASRDDSTYEQYF

D gene: NA
clone size: many
V gene: TRBV7-2
J gene: TRBJ1-3
CDR3 DNA: TGTGCCAGCAGCTTAGAAGGGGGCTCTGGAAACACCATATATTTT
CDR3 protein: CASSLEGGSGNTIYF

D gene: NA
clone size: few
V gene: TRBV11-2
J gene: TRBJ2-1
CDR3 DNA: TGTGCCAGCAGCTTAGACCCGGGAGTAGTTTACAATGAGCAGTTCTTC
CDR3 protein: CASSLDPGVVYNEQFF

D gene: TRBD2
clone size: NA
V gene: TRBV5-4
J gene: TRBJ2-1
CDR3 DNA: TGTGCCAGCAGCGCGGGACTAGCGGGAGGTGAGCAGTTCTTC
CDR3 protein: CASSAGLAGGEQFF

D gene: NA
clone size: NA
V gene: TRBV27
J gene: TRBJ2-7
CDR3 DNA: TGTGCCAGCGGGTCGCAAAGAGAGCAGTACTTC
CDR3 protein: CASGSQREQYF

D gene: TRBD2
clone size: many
V gene: TRBV7-6
J gene: TRBJ2-1
CDR3 DNA: TGTGCCAGCAGCTTGGAGACTAGCGGGAGAGGAGATGAGCAGTTCTTC
CDR3 protein: CASSLETSGRGDEQFF

D gene: NA
clone size: NA
V gene: TRBV13
J gene: TRBJ2-3
CDR3 DNA: TGTGCCAGCAGCTTAGTTGCCGGAGCGTTCACAGATACGCAGTATTTT
CDR3 protein: CASSLVAGAFTDTQYF

D gene: TRBD1
clone size: NA
V gene: TRBV20-1
J gene: TRBJ1-4
CDR3 DNA: TGCAGTGCTACCCCGGGACAGGGGCACGAAAAACTGTTTTTT
CDR3 protein: CSATPGQGHEKLFF

D gene: TRBD2
clone size: many
V gene: TRBV6-4
J gene: TRBJ2-1
CDR3 DNA: TGTGCCAGCAGACTAGCGGGAGACAGCAATGAGCAGTTCTTC
CDR3 protein: CASRLAGDSNEQFF

D gene: TRBD1
clone size: once
V gene: TRBV20-1
J gene: TRBJ2-4
CDR3 DNA: TGCAGTGCCCCTGGACAGGGGGCGGGGGCCAAAAACATTCAGTACTTC
CDR3 protein: CSAPGQGAGAKNIQYF

D gene: TRBD2
clone size: few
V gene: TRBV5-1
J gene: TRBJ2-1
CDR3 DNA: TGCGCCAGCAGCCGGGGGACTAGCGGGGGGGCGGCTTACAATGAGCAGTTCTTC
CDR3 protein: CASSRGTSGGAAYNEQFF

D gene: TRBD1
clone size: NA
V gene: TRBV5-1
J gene: TRBJ1-1
CDR3 DNA: TGCGCCAGCAGCTTACAGGGGGCCCAGAACACTGAAGCTTTCTTT
CDR3 protein: CASSLQGAQNTEAFF

D gene: NA
clone size: few
V gene: TRBV3-1
J gene: TRBJ2-5
CDR3 DNA: TGTGCCAGCAGCCAATCCCTTGGGGCGCAAGAGACCCAGTACTTC
CDR3 protein: CASSQSLGAQETQYF

D gene: NA
clone size: NA
V gene: TRBV6-6
J gene: TRBJ1-5
CDR3 DNA: TGTGCCAGCAGACACCAAGGTTTTGATCAGCCCCAGCATTTT
CDR3 protein: CASRHQGFDQPQHF

D gene: TRBD1
clone size: NA
V gene: TRBV12-3/TRBV12-4
J gene: TRBJ2-4
CDR3 DNA: TGTGCCAGCAGACAGACAGGGGCGATATCCAAAAACATTCAGTACTTC
CDR3 protein: CASRQTGAISKNIQYF

D gene: NA
clone size: NA
V gene: TRBV5-4
J gene: TRBJ2-2
CDR3 DNA: TGTGCCAGCAGCGAGGGTGGGCCAGTAACGGTCGGGGAGCTGTTTTTT
CDR3 protein: CASSEGGPVTVGELFF

D gene: NA
clone size: few
V gene: TRBV7-9
J gene: TRBJ1-1
CDR3 DNA: TGTGCCAGCAGCTTAGCGCGCAGCATAAACACTGAAGCTTTCTTT
CDR3 protein: CASSLARSINTEAFF

D gene: NA
clone size: once
V gene: TRBV27
J gene: TRBJ1-2
CDR3 DNA: TGTGCCAGCAGGTTTTCCCCCTACGCTGGGGATGGCTACACCTTC
CDR3 protein: CASRFSPYAGDGYTF

D gene: NA
clone size: NA
V gene: TRBV5-7
J gene: TRBJ2-1
CDR3 DNA: TGTGCCAGCCGGTCCCATTGGCATGAGCAGTTCTTC
CDR3 protein: CASRSHWHEQFF

D gene: TRBD2
clone size: few
V gene: TRBV20-1
J gene: TRBJ2-7
CDR3 DNA: TGCAGTGCTAGAGATATGCGGGGGACCTCCTCCTACGAGCAGTACTTC
CDR3 protein: CSARDMRGTSSYEQYF

D gene: NA
clone size: NA
V gene: TRBV20-1
J gene: TRBJ1-1
CDR3 DNA: TGCAGTGCTAAACGGGGGGCGACTGAAGCTTTCTTT
CDR3 protein: CSAKRGATEAFF

D gene: TRBD2
clone size: NA
V gene: TRBV4-1
J gene: TRBJ2-1
CDR3 DNA: TGCGCCAGCAGCGTGACAGGACCACTAGCGGGTGAGCAGTTCTTC
CDR3 protein: CASSVTGPLAGEQFF

D gene: NA
clone size: many
V gene: TRBV7-3
J gene: TRBJ1-2
CDR3 DNA: TGTGCCAGCAGCTTAACAAACGGGGAGAAAGATGGCTACACCTTC
CDR3 protein: CASSLTNGEKDGYTF

D gene: NA
clone size: many
V gene: TRBV7-2
J gene: TRBJ1-1
CDR3 DNA: TGTGCCAGCAGCTTACAATGGGGGGCCGCTGAAGCTTTCTTT
CDR3 protein: CASSLQWGAAEAFF

D gene: NA
clone size: few
V gene: TRBV18
J gene: TRBJ1-2
CDR3 DNA: TGTGCCAGCTCACTAGATCAGGGGAACTATGGCTACACCTTC
CDR3 protein: CASSLDQGNYGYTF

D gene: NA
clone size: NA
V gene: TRBV10-3
J gene: TRBJ2-7
CDR3 DNA: TGTGCCATCAGTGAAAGTAAAGCGGGCGCAGCCTACGAGCAGTACTTC
CDR3 protein: CAISESKAGAAYEQYF

D gene: NA
clone size: many
V gene: TRBV7-2
J gene: TRBJ2-7
CDR3 DNA: TGTGCCAGCAGCTTTGACAGACAGCAGTACTTC
CDR3 protein: CASSFDRQQYF

D gene: TRBD2
clone size: NA
V gene: TRBV6-5
J gene: TRBJ2-3
CDR3 DNA: TGTGCCAGCAGCTGGACTAGCGGGGGGGTAACAGATACGCAGTATTTT
CDR3 protein: CASSWTSGGVTDTQYF

D gene: NA
clone size: NA
V gene: TRBV9
J gene: TRBJ2-7
CDR3 DNA: TGTGCCAGCAGCGCAGACAGCTACGAGCAGTACTTC
CDR3 protein: CASSADSYEQYF

D gene: TRBD1
clone size: NA
V gene: TRBV6-2/TRBV6-3
J gene: TRBJ1-5
CDR3 DNA: TGTGCCAGCAGTTCGGGACAGGGGAGCAATCAGCCCCAGCATTTT
CDR3 protein: CASSSGQGSNQPQHF

D gene: TRBD1
clone size: many
V gene: TRBV7-8
J gene: TRBJ1-2
CDR3 DNA: TGTGCCAGCAGCTTAGGAAAGGGGGCGGATGGCTACACCTTC
CDR3 protein: CASSLGKGADGYTF

D gene: TRBD1
clone size: NA
V gene: TRBV19
J gene: TRBJ2-3
CDR3 DNA: TGTGCCAGTAGACTTCAGGGGGCAGATACGCAGTATTTT
CDR3 protein: CASRLQGADTQYF

D gene: NA
clone size: few
V gene: TRBV7-9
J gene: TRBJ1-6
CDR3 DNA: TGTGCCAGCAGCTCCGAAGACAAATATAATTCACCCCTCCACTTT
CDR3 protein: CASSSEDKYNSPLHF

D gene: NA
clone size: many
V gene: TRBV12-3/TRBV12-4
J gene: TRBJ1-1
CDR3 DNA: TGTGCCAGCAGTTTCGGCAGGGGAGGTAGTCAGGAAGCTTTCTTT
CDR3 protein: CASSFGRGGSQEAFF

D gene: NA
clone size: few
V gene: TRBV11-2
J gene: TRBJ1-5
CDR3 DNA: TGTGCCAGCAGCTTCTTACAGGGCCAGCCCCAGCATTTT
CDR3 protein: CASSFLQGQPQHF

D gene: TRBD1
clone size: NA
V gene: TRBV27
J gene: TRBJ1-2
CDR3 DNA: TGTGCCAGCAGGGACAGGGACTATGGCTACACCTTC
CDR3 protein: CASRDRDYGYTF

D gene: NA
clone size: NA
V gene: TRBV5-1
J gene: TRBJ2-3
CDR3 DNA: TGCGCCAGCAGCGCCCCTGGCACAGATACGCAGTATTTT
CDR3 protein: CASSAPGTDTQYF

D gene: NA
clone size: few
V gene: TRBV4-1
J gene: TRBJ2-3
CDR3 DNA: TGCGCCAGCAGCCAAGAAGGGAGCACAGATACGCAGTATTTT
CDR3 protein: CASSQEGSTDTQYF

D gene: NA
clone size: NA
V gene: TRBV4-3
J gene: TRBJ2-7
CDR3 DNA: TGCGCCAGCAGCCAAGTCGAGGGGGCCTACGAGCAGTACTTC
CDR3 protein: CASSQVEGAYEQYF

D gene: NA
clone size: NA
V gene: TRBV28
J gene: TRBJ1-1
CDR3 DNA: TGTGCCAGCCACGCGGGCACTGAAGCTTTCTTT
CDR3 protein: CASHAGTEAFF

D gene: TRBD2
clone size: many
V gene: TRBV7-2
J gene: TRBJ2-1
CDR3 DNA: TGTGCCAGCAGATTACTAGCGGGGACAAGGGGGGTCTACAATGAGCAGTTCTTC
CDR3 protein: CASRLLAGTRGVYNEQFF

D gene: NA
clone size: many
V gene: TRBV7-9
J gene: TRBJ1-2
CDR3 DNA: TGTGCCAGCAGCCCCGGAGAGGTGGGCTATGGCTACACCTTC
CDR3 protein: CASSPGEVGYGYTF

D gene: NA
clone size: NA
V gene: TRBV19
J gene: TRBJ2-3
CDR3 DNA: TGTGCCAGTTCCGGGACCCCTAGCACAGATACGCAGTATTTT
CDR3 protein: CASSGTPSTDTQYF

D gene: TRBD2
clone size: NA
V gene: TRBV29-1
J gene: TRBJ2-1
CDR3 DNA: TGCAGCGTTACCCCGGGACTAGCGGGAGGTCAGGAGTTCTTC
CDR3 protein: CSVTPGLAGGQEFF

D gene: TRBD1
clone size: NA
V gene: TRBV11-2
J gene: TRBJ1-5
CDR3 DNA: TGTGCCAGCAGCTCTACGACAGGGAACAATCAGCCCCAGCATTTT
CDR3 protein: CASSSTTGNNQPQHF